This T cell receptor (beta chain) was retrieved from a study of cytomegalovirus exposure and HLA in healthy donors. Study-wide findings and caveats: The listing of 150 to 200 TCR beta chains classed them as cytomegalovirus-associated. Productive rates of about 87% or about 30% were seen for most TCR beta V segments in an earlier analysis.

Only a few counts were recorded for this clone. Its antigen is undetermined. Germline CDR1 reads SGHNT; CDR2 reads YYREEE (reference sequence). The CDR3 has 15 residues. The germline V and J ends were trimmed by 1 base and 4 bases, with 11 bases remaining between them. The PCR used 60 Vbeta and 13 Jbeta primers. TCRdb keeps only in-frame clones here, not all; method: immunoSEQ multiplex PCR. The repertoire holds about 98,000 clones, with about three quarters as singletons. The V call is TRBV5-4, the J call TRBJ2-2, with D possibly being TRBD1 (5 bases). The sample consisted of PBMCs. The TCR comes from a man aged 35 to 55 in good health and CMV-seronegative. In nucleotides, the CDR3 is TGTGCCAGCAGCTTGCAAGGGGCTAGCACCGGGGAGCTGTTTTTT. It translates to CASSLQGASTGELFF.